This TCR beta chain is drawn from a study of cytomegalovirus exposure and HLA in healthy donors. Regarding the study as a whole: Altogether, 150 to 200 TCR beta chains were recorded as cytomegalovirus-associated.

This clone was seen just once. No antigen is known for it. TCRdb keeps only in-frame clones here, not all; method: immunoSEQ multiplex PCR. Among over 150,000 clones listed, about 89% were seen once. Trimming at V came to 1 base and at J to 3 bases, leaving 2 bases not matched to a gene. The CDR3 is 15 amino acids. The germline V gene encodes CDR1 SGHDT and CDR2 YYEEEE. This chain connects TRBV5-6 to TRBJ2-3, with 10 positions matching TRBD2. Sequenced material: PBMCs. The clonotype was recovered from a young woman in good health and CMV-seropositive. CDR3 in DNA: TGTGCCAGCAGCTTGTCGGGACTAGCGACAGATACGCAGTATTTT. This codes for CASSLSGLATDTQYF.